The sequence of this T cell receptor beta chain was determined in a study of blood T cell repertoires in COVID-19. Overall study: Material from acute and convalescent COVID-19 was sourced from the United States, Italy and Spain.

CDR3 size: 15 residues. From germline, CDR1 is LNHDA and CDR2 SQIVND (reference sequence). With V trimmed by 5 bases and J by 8 bases, 9 bases remained unmatched. Authors' processing steps: Amplified reference gene primers provided the basis for estimating nucleated cell counts. Repertoires were generated with immunoSEQ multiplex PCR, while TCRdb's copy carries only in-frame clones and drops some. V and J calls and clone size come straight from that table; D and trimming were deduced from the DNA. The sample lists approximately 200,000 clones, more than 80% seen once, with about 10% in the top ten. This sequence was found in a woman aged 80 or over with acute or convalescent COVID-19. V and J are TRBV19 and TRBJ1-6, with 7 bases lining up with TRBD1. The sequencing input was peripheral blood. The CDR3 region has the DNA TGTGCCAGTAGTGCTCAGGGACAGATAGATTCACCCCTCCACTTT. Its protein is CASSAQGQIDSPLHF. Full variable domain (rest looked up from reference TRBV19 and TRBJ1-6): DGGITQSPKYLFRKEGQNVTLSCEQNLNHDAMYWYRQDPGQGLRLIYYSQIVNDFQKGDIAEGYSVSREKKESFPLTVTSAQKNPTAFYLCASSAQGQIDSPLHFGNGTRLTVT.